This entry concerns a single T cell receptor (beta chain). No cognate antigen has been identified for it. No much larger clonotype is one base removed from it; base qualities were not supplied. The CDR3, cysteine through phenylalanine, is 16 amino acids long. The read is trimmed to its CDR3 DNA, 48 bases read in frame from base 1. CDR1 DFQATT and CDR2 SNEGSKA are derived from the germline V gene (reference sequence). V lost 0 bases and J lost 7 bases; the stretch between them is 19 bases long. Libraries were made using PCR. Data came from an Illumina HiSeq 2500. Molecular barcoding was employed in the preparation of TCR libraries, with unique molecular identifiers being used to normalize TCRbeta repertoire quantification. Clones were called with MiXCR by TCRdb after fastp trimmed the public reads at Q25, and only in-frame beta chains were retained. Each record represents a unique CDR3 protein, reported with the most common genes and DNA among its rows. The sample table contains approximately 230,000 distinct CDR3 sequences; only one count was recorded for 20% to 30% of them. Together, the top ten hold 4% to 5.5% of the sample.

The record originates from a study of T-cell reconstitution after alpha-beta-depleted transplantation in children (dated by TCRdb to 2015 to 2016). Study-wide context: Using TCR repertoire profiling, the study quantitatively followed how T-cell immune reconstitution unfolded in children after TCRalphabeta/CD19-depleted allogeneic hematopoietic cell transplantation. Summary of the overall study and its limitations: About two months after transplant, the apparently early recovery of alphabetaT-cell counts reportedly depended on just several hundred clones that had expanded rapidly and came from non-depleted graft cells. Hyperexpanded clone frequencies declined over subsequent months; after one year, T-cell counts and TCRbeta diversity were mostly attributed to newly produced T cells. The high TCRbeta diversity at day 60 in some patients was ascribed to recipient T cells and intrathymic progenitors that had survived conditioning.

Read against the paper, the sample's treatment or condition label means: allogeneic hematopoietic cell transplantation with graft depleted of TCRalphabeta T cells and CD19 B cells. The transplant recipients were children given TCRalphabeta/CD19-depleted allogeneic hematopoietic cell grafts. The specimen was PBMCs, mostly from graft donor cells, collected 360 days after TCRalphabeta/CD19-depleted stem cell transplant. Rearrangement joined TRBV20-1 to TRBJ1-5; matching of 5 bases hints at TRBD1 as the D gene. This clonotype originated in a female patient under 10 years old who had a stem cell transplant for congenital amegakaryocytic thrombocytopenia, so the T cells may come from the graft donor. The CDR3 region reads CSARDMWTPWGQPQHF. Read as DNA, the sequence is TGCAGTGCTAGAGATATGTGGACCCCCTGGGGGCAGCCCCAGCATTTT.